This TCR beta chain stems from a study of T cells in Graves' hyperthyroidism and ophthalmopathy. CDR3 length: 15 residues. Germline V CDR1 and CDR2: SGHRS, YFSETQ. This clonotype was detected a few times. Sequence at one end of the junction differs from germline and may be a read error. The source material, RNA transcripts, was used to amplify TCR beta CDR3 regions. HTBI primers were employed in a first-round RT-PCR of the TCR CDR3. TCRdb processed the multiplex PCR reads anew with MiXCR; each CDR3 protein has one entry. The sample includes 150,000 or so distinct CDR3 sequences, more than 20% seen only once; the top ten take more than 60%.

The sequencing sample was made of blood. The receptor was derived from a woman aged 45-60 years with Graves' hyperthyroidism that later progressed to Graves' ophthalmopathy. The chain carries TRBV5-1 and TRBJ1-4; TRBD1 matches 8 bases. CDR3 region: CASSANRGSNEKLLF. In nucleotides, the CDR3 is TGCGCCAGCAGCGCTAACAGGGGGTCTAATGAAAAACTGCTTTTT.